This is a list of T cell receptor beta chains from one sample in a study of shared clonotypes between healthy human individuals. TCRdb keeps only in-frame clones here, not all; method: immunoSEQ multiplex PCR. Of more than 2,000,000 clones listed, just over 90% are singletons. What was sequenced was naive CD4+ T cells from PBMCs. These receptors originate from a man aged 18 to 29 in good health. Some clones in this sample may be carry-over from other donors' samples. CDR3s include the opening cysteine and the closing phenylalanine or tryptophan. D genes are given only for firm matches. Not every row has a clone size; where given, it reads once, few, many or a size class.

abundance	v_gene	j_gene	d_gene	CDR3nt	CDR3aa
.	TRBV30	TRBJ1-2	.	TGTGCAGCAGGCCCGGCCTATGGCTACACCTTC	CAAGPAYGYTF
.	TRBV7-9	TRBJ2-1	TRBD1	TGTGCCAGCAGCGCTCCCCGGGACAGGGCCTATGAGCAGTTCTTC	CASSAPRDRAYEQFF
.	TRBV6-5	TRBJ2-2	.	TGTGCCAGCAGTTACGGAACTAGCACCGGGGAGCTGTTTTTT	CASSYGTSTGELFF
.	TRBV15	TRBJ1-2	.	TGTGCCACCAGCAGAGACAGGGGCGGCTATGGCTACACCTTC	CATSRDRGGYGYTF
.	TRBV7-2	TRBJ1-6	.	TGTGCCAGCAGTATCGACATTACCATTCTCCACTTT	CASSIDITILHF
.	TRBV28	TRBJ2-7	.	TGTGCCAGCAGTTCTGGCAACAGGCCCGGGCAGTACTTC	CASSSGNRPGQYF
.	TRBV5-8	TRBJ1-5	.	TGTGCCAGCAGCCTATACCTTGACAGGTACAATCAGCCCCAGCATTTT	CASSLYLDRYNQPQHF
.	TRBV5-4	TRBJ2-3	.	TGTGCCAGCAGCTTGGGGCTAGCTACAGATACGCAGTATTTT	CASSLGLATDTQYF
.	TRBV2	TRBJ1-5	TRBD1	TGTGCCAGCAGCCCCGACAGGGCCTCCAATCAGCCCCAGCATTTT	CASSPDRASNQPQHF
once	TRBV10-3	TRBJ2-3	.	TGTGCCATCAGTGGCCGGGCCCAGACCACAGATACGCAGTATTTT	CAISGRAQTTDTQYF
.	TRBV28	TRBJ2-2	.	TGTGCCAGCAGTTTAGGGGGGGCCGGCGGGGAGCTGTTTTTT	CASSLGGAGGELFF